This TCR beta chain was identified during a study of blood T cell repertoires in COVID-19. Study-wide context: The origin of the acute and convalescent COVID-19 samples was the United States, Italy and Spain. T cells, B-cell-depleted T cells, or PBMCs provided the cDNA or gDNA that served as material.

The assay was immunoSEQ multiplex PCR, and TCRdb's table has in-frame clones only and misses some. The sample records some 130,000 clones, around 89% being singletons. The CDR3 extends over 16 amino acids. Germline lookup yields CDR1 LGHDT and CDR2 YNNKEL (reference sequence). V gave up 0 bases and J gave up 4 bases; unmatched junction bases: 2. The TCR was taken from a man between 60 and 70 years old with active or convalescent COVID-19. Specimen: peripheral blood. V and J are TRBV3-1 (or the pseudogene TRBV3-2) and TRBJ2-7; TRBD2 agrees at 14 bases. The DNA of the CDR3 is TGTGCCAGCAGCCAAGATGGGACTAGCGGGAGTTACGAGCAGTACTTC. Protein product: CASSQDGTSGSYEQYF.